The clone carrying this T cell receptor (beta chain) showed up many times. The data derive from a study of human T cells and chemical hapten exposure. Study in general: Sensitization involved placing 2% DPC onto a roughly 2 cm by roughly 2 cm region of upper inner arm skin.

The length of the CDR3 is 16 residues. The V end was cut by 7 bases, the J end by 0 bases, with 13 bases between. Germline CDR1 and CDR2: SEHNR and FQNEAQ (reference sequence). Time point defined: pre-sensitization, week 0. Treatment noted: therapeutic diphenylcyclopropenone sensitization with weekly scalp DPC. Patches went on only after blood had been drawn each time. TCRdb called the RACE reads again in MiXCR, with one record for every CDR3 protein. There are more than 300,000 distinct CDR3 sequences in the sample; less than 6.5% occur only once, and just over 2.5% lies in the top ten. The source is a woman aged 50 to 65 with alopecia areata. Some clones in this sample may be carry-over from other donors' samples. The rearrangement uses TRBV7-9 and TRBJ1-6, with D hard to call. The sample here was whole blood, taken in connection with sensitization to the hapten diphenylcyclopropenone (DPC). This chain's CDR3 is CASTPTGSSYNSPLHF. The CDR3 nucleotides read TGTGCCAGCACCCCAACGGGGAGCTCCTATAATTCACCCCTCCACTTT.